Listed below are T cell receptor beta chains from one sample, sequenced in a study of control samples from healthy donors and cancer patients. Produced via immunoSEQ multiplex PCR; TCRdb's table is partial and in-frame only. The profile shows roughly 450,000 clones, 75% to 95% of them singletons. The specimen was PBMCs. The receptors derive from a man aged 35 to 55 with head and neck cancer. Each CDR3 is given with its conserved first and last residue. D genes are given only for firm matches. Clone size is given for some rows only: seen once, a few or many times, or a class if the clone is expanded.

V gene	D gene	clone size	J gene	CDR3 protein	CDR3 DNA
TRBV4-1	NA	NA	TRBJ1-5	CASSQEVGGKRDQPQHF	TGCGCCAGCAGCCAAGAAGTCGGAGGGAAAAGAGATCAGCCCCAGCATTTT
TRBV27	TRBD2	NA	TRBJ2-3	CASSGQRDIDTQYF	TGTGCCAGCAGTGGCCAGCGGGATATAGATACGCAGTATTTT
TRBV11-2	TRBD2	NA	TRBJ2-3	CASSLSGRSTDTQYF	TGTGCCAGCAGCTTAAGCGGGAGAAGCACAGATACGCAGTATTTT
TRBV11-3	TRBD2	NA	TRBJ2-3	CASSPGGATDTQYF	TGTGCCAGCAGCCCGGGGGGGGCCACAGATACGCAGTATTTT
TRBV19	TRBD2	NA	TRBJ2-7	CASSTRLAGVGYEQYF	TGTGCCAGTAGTACTAGGCTAGCGGGAGTAGGCTACGAGCAGTACTTC
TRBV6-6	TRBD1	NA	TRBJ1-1	CASTPTGIVTEAFF	TGTGCCAGCACCCCGACAGGGATAGTCACTGAAGCTTTCTTT
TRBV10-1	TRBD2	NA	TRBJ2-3	CASSESTSGSGTDTQYF	TGCGCCAGCAGTGAGTCTACTAGCGGGAGTGGTACAGATACGCAGTATTTT
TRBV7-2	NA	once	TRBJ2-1	CASSYARYNEQFF	TGTGCCAGCAGCTACGCTAGGTACAATGAGCAGTTCTTC
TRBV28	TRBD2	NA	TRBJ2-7	CAGGGQQGNKGEQYF	TGTGCCGGCGGGGGGCAACAGGGTAACAAGGGCGAGCAGTACTTC
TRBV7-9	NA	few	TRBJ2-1	CASSSQRAAVGNEQFF	TGTGCCAGCAGCTCCCAGCGGGCAGCGGTTGGGAATGAGCAGTTCTTC
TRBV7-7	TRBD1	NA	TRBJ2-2	CASSRHRGKDSRGELFF	TGTGCTAGCAGCAGACACAGGGGAAAAGACTCGCGCGGGGAGCTGTTTTTT
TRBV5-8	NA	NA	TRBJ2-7	CASSPPQTRSYEQYF	TGTGCCAGCAGCCCACCGCAGACTAGGTCCTACGAGCAGTACTTC
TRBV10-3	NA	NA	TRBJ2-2	CAISEISGQTGELFF	TGTGCCATCAGTGAGATTTCGGGACAAACCGGGGAGCTGTTTTTT
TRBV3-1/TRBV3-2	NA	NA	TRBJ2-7	CASSQGTARAYEQYF	TGTGCCAGCAGCCAAGGGACAGCCAGAGCCTACGAGCAGTACTTC
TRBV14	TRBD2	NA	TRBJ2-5	CASSPGLAGGETQYF	TGTGCCAGCAGCCCTGGACTAGCGGGAGGGGAGACCCAGTACTTC
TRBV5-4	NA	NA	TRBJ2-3	CASSPGPQTDTQYF	TGTGCCAGCAGCCCCGGGCCTCAAACAGATACGCAGTATTTT
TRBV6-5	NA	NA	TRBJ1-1	CASSYSRVTNTEAFF	TGTGCCAGCAGTTACTCAAGGGTTACGAACACTGAAGCTTTCTTT
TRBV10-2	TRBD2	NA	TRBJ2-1	CASSEDGTSHEQFF	TGCGCCAGCAGTGAGGACGGGACTAGCCATGAGCAGTTCTTC
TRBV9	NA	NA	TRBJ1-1	CASSPGAEGPGTEAFF	TGTGCCAGCAGCCCCGGGGCCGAGGGTCCAGGGACTGAAGCTTTCTTT
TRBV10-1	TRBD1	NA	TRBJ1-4	CASSPGQNEKLFF	TGCGCCAGCAGTCCGGGACAGAATGAAAAACTGTTTTTT
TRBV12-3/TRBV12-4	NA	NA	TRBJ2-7	CASSPEQGDEQYF	TGTGCCAGCAGCCCCGAACAGGGAGACGAGCAGTACTTC
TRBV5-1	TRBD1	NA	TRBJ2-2	CASSPGTDFTGELFF	TGCGCCAGCAGTCCTGGGACAGACTTCACCGGGGAGCTGTTTTTT
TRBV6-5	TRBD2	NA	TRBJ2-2	CASKKREVNTGELFF	TGTGCCAGCAAAAAGCGGGAGGTAAACACCGGGGAGCTGTTTTTT
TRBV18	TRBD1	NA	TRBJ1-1	CASSPGTGGKTEAFF	TGTGCCAGCTCACCCGGGACAGGGGGAAAAACTGAAGCTTTCTTT
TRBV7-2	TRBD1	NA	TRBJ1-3	CASSRPTGTGNTIYF	TGTGCCAGCAGCCGGCCGACAGGGACCGGAAACACCATATATTTT
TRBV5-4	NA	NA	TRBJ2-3	CASSFGGSTDTQYF	TGTGCCAGCAGCTTTGGCGGGAGCACAGATACGCAGTATTTT
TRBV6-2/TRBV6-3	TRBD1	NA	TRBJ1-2	CASSYLGQRGGYTF	TGTGCCAGCAGTTACCTGGGACAGCGCGGGGGCTACACCTTC
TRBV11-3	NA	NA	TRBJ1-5	CASSFELRNQPQHF	TGTGCCAGCAGCTTCGAACTCAGGAATCAGCCCCAGCATTTT
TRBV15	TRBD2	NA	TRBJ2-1	CATSRGGGTYNEQFF	TGTGCCACCAGCAGAGGGGGGGGAACCTACAATGAGCAGTTCTTC
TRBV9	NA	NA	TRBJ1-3	CASSVNSGYSSGNTIYF	TGTGCCAGCAGCGTCAATTCGGGGTACTCCTCTGGAAACACCATATATTTT
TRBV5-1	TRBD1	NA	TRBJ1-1	CASSDRGDTEAFF	TGCGCCAGCAGCGACAGGGGAGACACTGAAGCTTTCTTT
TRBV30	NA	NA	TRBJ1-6	CAWKNVRNSPLHF	TGTGCCTGGAAAAACGTGCGGAATTCACCCCTCCACTTT
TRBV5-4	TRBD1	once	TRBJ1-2	CASSLGDGQGPLNGYTF	TGTGCCAGCAGCTTGGGGGATGGACAGGGACCTTTGAATGGCTACACCTTC
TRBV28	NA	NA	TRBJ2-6	CASSLNSGANVLTF	TGTGCCAGCAGTTTGAACTCTGGGGCCAACGTCCTGACTTTC
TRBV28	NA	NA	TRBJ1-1	CASSPWALGEANTEAFF	TGTGCCAGCAGTCCCTGGGCTCTAGGGGAGGCGAACACTGAAGCTTTCTTT
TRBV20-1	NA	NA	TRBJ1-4	CSASRGEKLFF	TGCAGTGCTAGCAGAGGAGAAAAACTGTTTTTT
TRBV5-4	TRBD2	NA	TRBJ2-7	CASSPSALAGIKQYF	TGTGCCAGCAGCCCGTCTGCCTTAGCGGGAATAAAGCAGTACTTC